This is a list of T cell receptor beta chains from one sample in a study of Graves' ophthalmopathy and Graves' hyperthyroidism. TCRdb itself ran the multiplex PCR reads through MiXCR, one entry per CDR3 protein. This table has approximately 150,000 distinct CDR3 sequences, approximately 40% appearing once. The sample taken for sequencing was peripheral blood. The receptors shown here come from a man in his thirties or forties with Graves' ophthalmopathy. CDR3s include the opening cysteine and the closing phenylalanine or tryptophan. The order of the fields is J gene, V gene, CDR3 protein.

J: TRBJ1-2
V: TRBV12-3/TRBV12-4
CDR3: CASSPQTGGIYGYTF

J: TRBJ1-5
V: TRBV29-1
CDR3: CSVGQVEGQPQHF

J: TRBJ1-1
V: TRBV13
CDR3: CASSYAGQGDTEAFF

J: TRBJ2-2
V: TRBV9
CDR3: CASSVVGDTGELFF

J: TRBJ2-5
V: TRBV9
CDR3: CASSLTSLIEGETQYF

J: TRBJ1-1
V: TRBV6-1
CDR3: CASSDETNTEAFF

J: TRBJ1-2
V: TRBV7-9
CDR3: CASSPPTDNYGYTF

J: TRBJ2-7
V: TRBV28
CDR3: CASSLFPPNEQYF

J: TRBJ2-4
V: TRBV28
CDR3: CASSPPTTNIQYF

J: TRBJ2-5
V: TRBV20-1
CDR3: CSARTSLGTQYF

J: TRBJ2-2
V: TRBV11-2
CDR3: CASSLRLALNTGELFF

J: TRBJ2-7
V: TRBV6-2/TRBV6-3
CDR3: CASSYGRRIYEQYF

J: NA
V: TRBV6-5
CDR3: CASSYRGQLYEQYF

J: TRBJ2-7
V: TRBV28
CDR3: CASSFGQVNEQYF

J: TRBJ1-6
V: TRBV4-1
CDR3: CASSRGDGSSYNSPLHF

J: TRBJ1-1
V: TRBV2
CDR3: CASSENRAGNFMNTEAFF

J: TRBJ1-2
V: TRBV4-1
CDR3: CASSQGEIRGNYGYTF

J: TRBJ2-7
V: TRBV6-2/TRBV6-3
CDR3: CASRFPGASYEQYF

J: TRBJ1-6
V: TRBV6-5
CDR3: CASRGGQEIYNSPLHF

J: TRBJ2-7
V: TRBV4-2
CDR3: CASSQDGQGVGEQYF

J: TRBJ1-1
V: TRBV12-3/TRBV12-4
CDR3: CASRYRTGGDTEAFF

J: TRBJ2-1
V: TRBV6-5
CDR3: CASSWEDYNEQFF

J: TRBJ1-5
V: TRBV15
CDR3: CATSRGTGFDQPQHF

J: TRBJ1-1
V: TRBV28
CDR3: CASSLRQGSNTEAFF

J: TRBJ1-2
V: TRBV6-4
CDR3: CASSDPQGYGYTF

J: TRBJ2-7
V: TRBV28
CDR3: CASSSVAGRASYERYF

J: TRBJ2-5
V: TRBV24-1
CDR3: CATSDPGQGASWETQYF

J: TRBJ1-3
V: TRBV6-1
CDR3: CASSGTAGNTIYF

J: TRBJ1-2
V: TRBV27
CDR3: CASSPTGVGYTF

J: TRBJ1-3
V: TRBV3-1
CDR3: CASSQLDTRNTIYF

J: TRBJ1-6
V: TRBV12-3/TRBV12-4
CDR3: CASRPRANDSPLHF

J: TRBJ2-7
V: TRBV6-5
CDR3: CASSPGTRSYEQYF

J: TRBJ1-2
V: TRBV19
CDR3: CASSIAGESYFYGYTF

J: TRBJ1-1
V: TRBV19
CDR3: CASTQGATEAFF

J: TRBJ2-5
V: TRBV6-5
CDR3: CASSYSNRGQRETQYF

J: TRBJ1-1
V: TRBV12-3/TRBV12-4
CDR3: CASSPRQVAEAFF

J: TRBJ2-5
V: TRBV6-1
CDR3: CASSQAERGRTQYF

J: TRBJ1-5
V: TRBV27
CDR3: CASSLTVGQNSNQPQHF

J: TRBJ2-7
V: TRBV12-3/TRBV12-4
CDR3: CASSLGLAGGRGTSYEQYF

J: TRBJ2-2
V: TRBV29-1
CDR3: CSVVSGNTGELFF

J: TRBJ1-1
V: TRBV28
CDR3: CASSSTAGRNTEAFF

J: TRBJ1-1
V: TRBV29-1
CDR3: CSVGGLNTEAFF

J: TRBJ1-2
V: TRBV11-3
CDR3: CASSSGLLTDGYTF

J: TRBJ1-1
V: TRBV30
CDR3: CAWSRQGTEAFF

J: TRBJ2-7
V: TRBV2
CDR3: CASSELRGRYF

J: TRBJ2-7
V: TRBV27
CDR3: CASSLGPPQGTLAGGPAEQYF

J: TRBJ1-5
V: TRBV11-2
CDR3: CASQNGGSRSNQPQHF

J: TRBJ1-1
V: TRBV6-2/TRBV6-3
CDR3: CASSDPRGTEAFF

J: TRBJ2-7
V: TRBV28
CDR3: CASSLWRREWDYEQYF

J: TRBJ2-6
V: TRBV19
CDR3: CACTSLSGDGANVLTF

J: TRBJ2-2
V: TRBV6-2/TRBV6-3
CDR3: CASSQGTSGNTGELFF

J: TRBJ2-3
V: TRBV12-3/TRBV12-4
CDR3: CASSQSSGGSDTQYF

J: TRBJ2-5
V: TRBV28
CDR3: CASSYGRMGETQYF

J: TRBJ2-5
V: TRBV6-5
CDR3: CASSYGRAGETQYF

J: TRBJ2-2
V: TRBV6-1
CDR3: CASSEEGTGELFF

J: TRBJ1-5
V: TRBV28
CDR3: CASSQETGTGGGQPQHF

J: TRBJ2-5
V: TRBV20-1
CDR3: CSARDGTQYQETQYF

J: TRBJ1-1
V: TRBV18
CDR3: CASSSEQGGTNTEAFF

J: TRBJ1-1
V: TRBV19
CDR3: CASSGGDRGNTEAFF

J: TRBJ2-7
V: TRBV20-1
CDR3: CSAKHWDRPSYEQYF